These 20 T cell receptor beta chains came from one sample sequenced in a study of T-cell memory formation after mild COVID-19. Each CDR3 protein gets one entry after TCRdb re-called the 5' RACE reads with MiXCR. The sample contains 430,000 or so distinct CDR3 sequences, about 23% of which appear only once. Sequencing was carried out using PBMCs or a T cell subset sorted from them (not recorded which). These receptors all come from an adult woman who had mild COVID-19 (a few samples of this study predate the infection). Cell type and time point are not known.

J is TRBJ2-3 and V is TRBV7-3; no definite D call. Germline CDR1 reads SGHTA; CDR2 reads FQGTGA. The CDR3 has 13 residues. V was trimmed by 5 bases and J by 4 bases, leaving 10 bases between them. The CDR3 here is CASSPPLADTQYF. The CDR3 DNA reads as TGTGCCAGCAGCCCCCCTCTAGCAGATACGCAGTATTTT.

A few counts support this clonotype. This sequence joins TRBV6-5 and TRBJ1-4; a weak D match, TRBD1 (5 bases). With 6 bases removed from V and 8 bases from J, the gap between germline ends came to 16 bases. Germline lookup yields CDR1 MNHEY and CDR2 SVGAGI. The CDR3 contains 14 residues. The CDR3 region has the DNA TGTGCCAGCAGCATGTTTGGGGGAGGCGAAAAACTGTTTTTT. As protein: CASSMFGGGEKLFF.

This chain joins TRBV9 and TRBJ2-5; a possible D gene is TRBD1 (6 bases). The germline V and J ends were trimmed by 4 bases and 5 bases, with 12 bases remaining between them. The CDR3 extends over 13 amino acids. CDR1 is SGDLS and CDR2 is YYNGEE in the germline V gene. The CDR3 DNA reads as TGTGCCAGCAGCCGAGGGACATTGGAGACCCAGTACTTC. This gives the protein CASSRGTLETQYF.

This chain connects TRBV15 to TRBJ2-7, with TRBD1 matching over 8 bases. The ends lost 5 bases at V and 5 bases at J; junction bases unmatched: 5. Per germline, CDR1 LNHNV and CDR2 YYDKDF (reference sequence). This CDR3 comprises 13 residues. The CDR3 region is CATSSRTGNEQYF. Here the CDR3 DNA reads TGTGCCACCAGCTCACGGACAGGGAACGAGCAGTACTTC. The full variable domain, rest sourced from reference TRBV15 and TRBJ2-7, is DAMVIQNPRYQVTQFGKPVTLSCSQTLNHNVMYWYQQKSSQAPKLLFHYYDKDFNNEADTPDNFQSRRPNTSFCFLDIRSPGLGDTAMYLCATSSRTGNEQYFGPGTRLTVT.

This clonotype showed up just a few times. The rearrangement joins TRBV6-5 to TRBJ2-6, with 10 bases identical to TRBD1. Germline lookup yields CDR1 MNHEY and CDR2 SVGAGI. After removal of 4 bases from V and 0 bases from J, the junction contained 3 bases not matched to a gene. The CDR3 covers 17 residues. The CDR3 is CASSLWDRGSGANVLTF. The CDR3 DNA follows: TGTGCCAGCAGTTTATGGGACAGGGGCTCTGGGGCCAACGTCCTGACTTTC.

This clonotype was seen only a few times. CDR3 DNA: TGTGCCAGCAGTTACGCATGGTCAGGTGGAAGTGGCACAGATACGCAGTATTTT. It encodes CASSYAWSGGSGTDTQYF. V and J are TRBV6-5 and TRBJ2-3; D is uncertain. The germline V and J ends were trimmed by 2 bases and 1 base, with 19 bases remaining between them. Germline V CDR1 and CDR2: MNHEY, SVGAGI. The CDR3 consists of 18 residues.

This clonotype occurred many times. The gene calls are TRBV7-9 and TRBJ1-2; D may be TRBD1 (5 bases). Per germline, CDR1 SEHNR and CDR2 FQNEAQ (reference sequence). CDR3 size: 16 residues. Trimming shortened V by 5 bases and J by 2 bases, and 18 bases separated the two germline ends. CDR3 region: CASSALPLTDNYGYTF. The CDR3 nucleotides are TGTGCCAGCAGCGCTCTCCCCCTGACAGACAACTATGGCTACACCTTC.

The chain is built from TRBV28 and TRBJ2-1; possible D gene TRBD2, 5 bases. CDR1 and CDR2 (germline): MDHEN, SYDVKM. CDR3 length equals 12 residues. The ends were cut back, 6 bases at V and 8 bases at J, with 11 bases in the middle. CDR3 region: CASSFIAYEQFF. CDR3 nucleotide sequence: TGTGCCAGCAGCTTCATAGCGTATGAGCAGTTCTTC. Drawing the rest from reference TRBV28 and TRBJ2-1, the complete variable domain is DVKVTQSSRYLVKRTGEKVFLECVQDMDHENMFWYRQDPGLGLRLIYFSYDVKMKEKGDIPEGYSVSREKKERFSLILESASTNQTSMYLCASSFIAYEQFFGPGTRLTVL.

A few counts support this clonotype. The rearrangement links TRBV9 to TRBJ2-7; D remains ambiguous. CDR3 length: 15 amino acids. The ends were cut back, 0 bases at V and 4 bases at J, with 14 bases in the middle. Germline-derived CDR1 and CDR2 are SGDLS and YYNGEE. The DNA of the CDR3 is TGTGCCAGCAGCGTAGACCCGGGCTCCTTTTACGAGCAGTACTTC. Translation: CASSVDPGSFYEQYF.

V and J are TRBV20-1 and TRBJ2-7; TRBD2 aligns across 10 bases. The V gene's germline CDR1 is DFQATT and CDR2 SNEGSKA (reference sequence). The CDR3 sequence is 15 residues long. Trimming at V came to 0 bases and at J to 2 bases, leaving 4 bases not matched to a gene. Written as DNA, the CDR3 is TGCAGTGCTAGAGATGCTAGCGGGAGCACCTACGAGCAGTACTTC. Protein product: CSARDASGSTYEQYF.

The table lists this clonotype with a few counts. The chain carries TRBV10-3 and TRBJ2-2; TRBD1 aligns across 8 bases. The germline CDR1 and CDR2 sequences are ENHRY and SYGVKD. The CDR3 is 15 residues long. V trimming: 4 bases; J trimming: 4 bases; junction bases outside the gene matches: 5. The CDR3 nucleotides are TGTGCCATCAGTGGGGGACAGGAGTCCACCGGGGAGCTGTTTTTT. Its protein product is CAISGGQESTGELFF.

This clonotype was seen at least ten times. V and J are TRBV7-9 and TRBJ2-1; no definite D call. The V end was cut by 10 bases, the J end by 6 bases, with 10 bases between. The germline gives CDR1 SEHNR, CDR2 FQNEAQ (reference sequence). The CDR3 is made up of 11 amino acids. The CDR3 nucleotides read TGTGCCACCAGGCAGTTCAATGAGCAGTTCTTC. Encoded protein: CATRQFNEQFF.

This clonotype was detected only a few times. The V gene is TRBV20-1, the J gene TRBJ2-7, with 13 bases fitting TRBD2. Unmatched junction bases numbered 3, after V lost 5 bases and J lost 2 bases. This CDR3 has 14 amino acids. The germline V gene encodes CDR1 DFQATT and CDR2 SNEGSKA (reference sequence). The CDR3 protein is CSAATSGRAYEQYF. CDR3 nucleotides: TGCAGTGCTGCAACTAGCGGGAGGGCCTACGAGCAGTACTTC.

This clonotype was seen more than once but under ten times. CDR3 nucleotide sequence: TGCAGTGCTAGAGCAGGGTACTCCTACGAGCAGTACTTC. Protein sequence: CSARAGYSYEQYF. V is TRBV20-1 and J is TRBJ2-7; tentative D call: TRBD1 (5 bases). Germline CDR1 reads DFQATT; CDR2 reads SNEGSKA (reference sequence). The V gene lost 1 base and the J gene lost 0 bases, with 7 bases spanning the gap. The CDR3 loop spans 13 amino acids.

The J gene is TRBJ2-3, the V gene TRBV2; 11 positions agree with TRBD2. The length of the CDR3 is 13 residues. J gave up 5 bases and V 8 bases, and 3 bases lay outside the gene matches. Germline V gene lookup returns CDR1 SNHLY and CDR2 FYNNEI. CDR3 sequence (DNA): TGTGCCAGCGTAGCGGGAGGGTTAGATACGCAGTATTTT. Residues: CASVAGGLDTQYF.

This clonotype has more than one count but fewer than ten. This chain links TRBV5-1 with TRBJ2-2; D is perhaps TRBD2 (5 bases). This CDR3 has 14 residues. Looked up from germline, CDR1 is SGHRS and CDR2 is YFSETQ. Trimming pared 6 bases from V and 3 bases from J, leaving 12 bases between. The CDR3 sequence: CASKEEADTGELFF. In nucleotides, the CDR3 is TGCGCCAGCAAGGAGGAAGCAGACACCGGGGAGCTGTTTTTT.

This clonotype was seen at least ten times. The CDR3 DNA sequence: TGTGCCAGCAGCCCGGGAGCTGAAGCTTTCTTT. Amino acids: CASSPGAEAFF. V usage is TRBV12-3 or TRBV12-4 and J usage is TRBJ1-1, with D unresolved. V lost 6 bases to trimming and J lost 6 bases, with 8 bases between them. CDR3 length equals 11 residues.

The chain employs TRBV24-1 and TRBJ1-3; D unresolved. The CDR3 is 13 residues long. V was cut by 2 bases and J by 2 bases, with 3 bases left in between. CDR1 is KGHDR and CDR2 is SFDVKD in the germline V gene. For the CDR3, the DNA is TGTGCCACCAGTGATTGGACTGGAAACACCATATATTTT. Residues: CATSDWTGNTIYF.

The chain has TRBV15 and TRBJ1-6; a possible D gene is TRBD1 (5 bases). The CDR3 is made up of 15 amino acids. The germline V gene encodes CDR1 LNHNV and CDR2 YYDKDF (reference sequence). The germline V and J ends were trimmed by 1 base and 2 bases, with 6 bases remaining between them. In DNA form, the CDR3 reads TGTGCCACCAGCAGAGGGGGGACCTATAATTCACCCCTCCACTTT. It encodes CATSRGGTYNSPLHF. Full variable domain (remainder filled in from reference TRBV15 and TRBJ1-6): DAMVIQNPRYQVTQFGKPVTLSCSQTLNHNVMYWYQQKSSQAPKLLFHYYDKDFNNEADTPDNFQSRRPNTSFCFLDIRSPGLGDTAMYLCATSRGGTYNSPLHFGNGTRLTVT.

V and J are TRBV15 and TRBJ2-7; 9 nucleotides align to TRBD2. Trimming cost V 0 bases and J 3 bases; bases outside gene matches: 9. Germline CDR1 LNHNV, CDR2 YYDKDF (reference sequence). The CDR3 is 17 amino acids. The CDR3 DNA sequence: TGTGCCACCAGCAGAGAGGCGGGAGGGCCGGAATTCTACGAGCAGTACTTC. It specifies CATSREAGGPEFYEQYF.